This entry features one TCR beta chain sequence. This sample was taken from a study of blood T cell repertoires in COVID-19. About the study: From the United States, Italy and Spain came samples of acute and convalescent COVID-19. T cells, B-cell-depleted T cells, or PBMCs supplied cDNA or gDNA.

The CDR3 is made up of 15 amino acids. CDR1 is SGHNT, CDR2 YYREEE, per germline (reference sequence). The ends were cut back, 0 bases at V and 4 bases at J, with 10 bases in the middle. Authors' data handling: Amplified reference gene primers provided the basis for estimating nucleated cell counts. The method was immunoSEQ multiplex PCR; TCRdb's version includes in-frame clones alone and lacks a portion of them. D and trimming were read from the DNA, whereas the V and J calls and clone size are those reported in that table. This sample yields tens of thousands of clones, of which approximately 82% are seen a single time; less than 9% belongs to the top ten.

The TCR originated in a middle-aged man with active or convalescent COVID-19. Sequences were obtained from peripheral blood. This chain uses TRBV5-4 with TRBJ2-2; tentatively, D is TRBD1 (6 bases). CDR3 protein: CASSLARRGTGELFF. The DNA for the CDR3 is TGTGCCAGCAGCTTGGCCCGCAGGGGCACCGGGGAGCTGTTTTTT.